This passage covers 9 T cell receptor beta chains from one sample sequenced in a study of T cell responses to AZD1222 COVID-19 vaccine. Data came from immunoSEQ multiplex PCR; TCRdb stores just in-frame clones and leaves some out. The data contain about 120,000 clones, 80% to 90% of them singletons. Source: peripheral blood, taken on day 0 of AZD1222 vaccination. These receptors were collected from an adult in good health.

The CDR3 here is CASSYARAGEAFF. CDR3 nucleotides: TGTGCCAGCAGTTACGCCCGGGCAGGTGAAGCTTTCTTT. This rearrangement joins TRBV6-5 to TRBJ1-1; D is ambiguous. CDR3 length equals 13 residues. The V end was cut by 2 bases, the J end by 7 bases, with 11 bases between. Germline assignment: CDR1 MNHEY and CDR2 SVGAGI.

The genes are TRBV19 and TRBJ1-5; D is unclear. Trimming removed 7 bases from V and 3 bases from J, with 16 bases in between. CDR3 length equals 15 residues. Germline lookup yields CDR1 LNHDA and CDR2 SQIVND (reference sequence). The CDR3 nucleotides read TGTGCCAGTACAGGCCGGGCAATCCTCAATCAGCCCCAGCATTTT. Amino acids: CASTGRAILNQPQHF.

The rearrangement uses TRBV29-1 and TRBJ2-7, with D unresolved. The CDR3 is made up of 11 amino acids. The V end lost 7 bases, the J end lost 2 bases, and 9 bases lay between the germline ends. Germline CDR1 reads SQVTM; CDR2 reads ANQGSEA. Written as DNA, the CDR3 is TGCAGCGGGGTCAGTGCCTACGAGCAGTACTTC. This sequence encodes CSGVSAYEQYF.

The chain employs TRBV28 and TRBJ1-4; TRBD1 agrees at 7 bases. The CDR3 is made up of 16 amino acids. The germline gives CDR1 MDHEN, CDR2 SYDVKM. Unmatched junction bases numbered 11, after V lost 10 bases and J lost 0 bases. CDR3 region: CATTGQAVTTNEKLFF. The DNA of the CDR3 is TGTGCCACCACCGGACAGGCAGTTACAACTAATGAAAAACTGTTTTTT.

V usage is TRBV13 and J usage is TRBJ1-6; no clear D. V was clipped by 3 bases and J by 9 bases, with 15 bases between them. This CDR3 has 15 amino acids. CDR1 and CDR2 (germline): PRHDT, FYEKMQ (reference sequence). CDR3 sequence (DNA): TGTGCCAGCAGCTTCACGGGCCAGGAGGGTTCACCCCTCCACTTT. Translation gives CASSFTGQEGSPLHF.

This chain connects TRBV7-9 to TRBJ1-2, with D possibly TRBD1 on 5 matching bases. Between the trimmed V and J ends, which lost 4 bases and 5 bases, there was a span of 8 bases. CDR3 length equals 12 residues. Germline CDR1 reads SEHNR; CDR2 reads FQNEAQ (reference sequence). The CDR3, as DNA: TGTGCCAGCAGCTCAGGGTTTTATGGCTACACCTTC. Residues: CASSSGFYGYTF. Looking up the rest from reference TRBV7-9 and TRBJ1-2 gives the full variable domain: DTGVSQNPRHKITKRGQNVTFRCDPISEHNRLYWYRQTLGQGPEFLTYFQNEAQLEKSRLLSDRFSAERPKGSFSTLEIQRTEQGDSAMYLCASSSGFYGYTFGSGTRLTVV.

In its sample, this clone was seen once. The rearrangement joins TRBV4-2 to TRBJ1-4, with D unclear. This CDR3 has 15 amino acids. Trimming removed 1 base from V and 0 bases from J, with 6 bases in between. The germline CDR1 and CDR2 sequences are LGHNA and YNFKEQ. The CDR3 region is CASSQVVATNEKLFF. The CDR3 DNA reads TGTGCCAGCAGCCAAGTCGTGGCAACTAATGAAAAACTGTTTTTT.

The chain carries TRBV4-1 and TRBJ1-2; D ambiguous. Germline V lookup: CDR1 MGHRA, CDR2 YSYEKL. V was trimmed by 1 base and J by 1 base, leaving 13 bases between them. CDR3 size: 16 residues. The CDR3 bases are TGCGCCAGCAGCCAAGGGCGAGGCGATCGTAACTATGGCTACACCTTC. It encodes CASSQGRGDRNYGYTF.

This sequence joins TRBV6-6 and TRBJ1-1; TRBD1 is a possible D gene (5 bases). The CDR3 is made up of 13 amino acids. The germline CDR1 and CDR2 sequences are MNHNY and SVGAGI (reference sequence). V was pared by 7 bases and J by 7 bases, with 16 bases between. DNA of the CDR3: TGTGCCAGCATCACCACCGGGGGTCATGAAGCTTTCTTT. Residues: CASITTGGHEAFF.